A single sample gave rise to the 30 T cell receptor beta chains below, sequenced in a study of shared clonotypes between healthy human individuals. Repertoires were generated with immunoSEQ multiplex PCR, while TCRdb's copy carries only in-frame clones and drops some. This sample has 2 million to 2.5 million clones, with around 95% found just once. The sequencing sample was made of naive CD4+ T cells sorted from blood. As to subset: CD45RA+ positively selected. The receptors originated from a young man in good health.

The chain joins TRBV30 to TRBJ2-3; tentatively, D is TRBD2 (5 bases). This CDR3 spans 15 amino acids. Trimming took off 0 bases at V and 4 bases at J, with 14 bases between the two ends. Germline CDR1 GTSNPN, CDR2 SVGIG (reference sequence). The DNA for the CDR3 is TGTGCCTGGAGTGTTTTCGGTAGCGCCCCAGATACGCAGTATTTT. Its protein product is CAWSVFGSAPDTQYF.

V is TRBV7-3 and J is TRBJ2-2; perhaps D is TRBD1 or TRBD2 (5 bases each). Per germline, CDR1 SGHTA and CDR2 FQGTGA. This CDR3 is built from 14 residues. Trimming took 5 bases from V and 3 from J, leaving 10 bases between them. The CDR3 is CASSIGGDTGELFF. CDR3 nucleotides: TGTGCCAGCAGCATTGGGGGAGACACCGGGGAGCTGTTTTTT.

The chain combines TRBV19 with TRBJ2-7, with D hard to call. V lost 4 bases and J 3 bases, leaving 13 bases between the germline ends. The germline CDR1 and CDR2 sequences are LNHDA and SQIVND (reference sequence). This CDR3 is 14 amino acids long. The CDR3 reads CASSKWQDHYEQYF. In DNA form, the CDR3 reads TGTGCCAGTAGTAAGTGGCAGGACCACTACGAGCAGTACTTC.

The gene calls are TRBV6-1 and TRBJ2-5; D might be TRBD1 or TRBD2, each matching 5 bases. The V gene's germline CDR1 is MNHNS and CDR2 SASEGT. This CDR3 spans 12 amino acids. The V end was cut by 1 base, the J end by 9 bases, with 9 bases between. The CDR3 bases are TGTGCCAGCAGTGAAGGGTTGGGGGCCCAGTACTTC. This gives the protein CASSEGLGAQYF.

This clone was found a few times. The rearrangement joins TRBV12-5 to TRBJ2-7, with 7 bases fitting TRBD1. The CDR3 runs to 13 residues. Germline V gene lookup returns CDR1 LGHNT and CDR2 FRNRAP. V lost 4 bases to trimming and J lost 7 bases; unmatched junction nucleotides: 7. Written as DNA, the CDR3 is TGTGCTAGTGGTTGGCTTGGGACAGCTGAGCAGTACTTC. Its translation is CASGWLGTAEQYF.

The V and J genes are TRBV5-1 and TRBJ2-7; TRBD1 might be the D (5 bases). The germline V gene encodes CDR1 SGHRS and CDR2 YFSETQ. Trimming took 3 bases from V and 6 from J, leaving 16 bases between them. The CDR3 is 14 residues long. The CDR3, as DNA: TGCGCCAGCAGCTCTCCAGGTGGGGCCCGCGAGCAGTACTTC. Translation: CASSSPGGAREQYF.

DNA of the CDR3: TGTGCCAGCGGGGACAGGCTGGAGACCCAGTACTTC. As protein: CASGDRLETQYF. This chain joins TRBV6-5 and TRBJ2-5, with 8 bases fitting TRBD1. CDR1 and CDR2 from the germline V gene are MNHEY and SVGAGI. Trimming took 8 bases from V and 5 from J; bases not matched to a gene: 4. There are 12 residues in the CDR3.

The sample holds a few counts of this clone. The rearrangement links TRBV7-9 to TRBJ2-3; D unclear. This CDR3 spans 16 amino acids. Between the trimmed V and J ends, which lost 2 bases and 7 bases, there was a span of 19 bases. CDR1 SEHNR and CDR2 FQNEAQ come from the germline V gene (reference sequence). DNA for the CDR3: TGTGCCAGCAGCTTATGGCAGGCCCTGCCGCCGTATACGCAGTATTTT. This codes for CASSLWQALPPYTQYF.

CDR3 residues: CASTLGLAGTSSYNEQFF. Written as DNA, the CDR3 is TGCGCCAGCACGTTGGGGCTAGCGGGTACTAGCTCCTACAATGAGCAGTTCTTC. The V call is TRBV10-2, the J call TRBJ2-1; TRBD2 agrees at 8 bases. Germline CDR1 reads WSHSY; CDR2 reads SAAADI. The CDR3 covers 18 residues. V gave up 7 bases and J gave up 0 bases; unmatched junction bases: 14.

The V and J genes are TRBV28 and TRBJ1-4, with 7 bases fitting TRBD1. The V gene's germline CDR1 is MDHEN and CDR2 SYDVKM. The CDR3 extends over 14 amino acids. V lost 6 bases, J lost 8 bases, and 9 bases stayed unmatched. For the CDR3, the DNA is TGTGCCAGCAGATCTACAGGGGTAGGGGAAAAACTGTTTTTT. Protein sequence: CASRSTGVGEKLFF.

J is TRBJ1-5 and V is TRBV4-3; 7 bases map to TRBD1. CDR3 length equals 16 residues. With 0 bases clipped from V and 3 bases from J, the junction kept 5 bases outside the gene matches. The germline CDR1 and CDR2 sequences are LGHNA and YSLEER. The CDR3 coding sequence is TGCGCCAGCAGCCAAGAAAAGGGGGCGATCAATCAGCCCCAGCATTTT. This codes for CASSQEKGAINQPQHF.

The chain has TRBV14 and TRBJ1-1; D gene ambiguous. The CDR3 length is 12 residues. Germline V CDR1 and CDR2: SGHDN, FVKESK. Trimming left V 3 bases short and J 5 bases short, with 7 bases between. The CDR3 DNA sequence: TGTGCCAGCAGCCATCATCAAACTGAAGCTTTCTTT. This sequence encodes CASSHHQTEAFF. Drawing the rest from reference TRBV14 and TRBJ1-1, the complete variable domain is EAGVTQFPSHSVIEKGQTVTLRCDPISGHDNLYWYRRVMGKEIKFLLHFVKESKQDESGMPNNRFLAERTGGTYSTLKVQPAELEDSGVYFCASSHHQTEAFFGQGTRLTVV.

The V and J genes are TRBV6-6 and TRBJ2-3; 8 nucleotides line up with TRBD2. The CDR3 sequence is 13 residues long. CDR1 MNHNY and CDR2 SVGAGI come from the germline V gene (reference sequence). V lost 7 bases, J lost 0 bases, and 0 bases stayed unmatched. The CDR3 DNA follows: TGTGCCAGCAAGCGGGGGAGCACAGATACGCAGTATTTT. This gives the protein CASKRGSTDTQYF.

Here the CDR3 reads CASSISYSSGNTIYF. CDR3 coding DNA: TGTGCCAGTAGTATCTCATACTCCTCTGGAAACACCATATATTTT. This chain connects TRBV19 to TRBJ1-3; D unresolved. The CDR3 consists of 15 residues. V lost 3 bases and J 0 bases, leaving 9 bases between the germline ends. Germline V gives CDR1 LNHDA, CDR2 SQIVND (reference sequence).

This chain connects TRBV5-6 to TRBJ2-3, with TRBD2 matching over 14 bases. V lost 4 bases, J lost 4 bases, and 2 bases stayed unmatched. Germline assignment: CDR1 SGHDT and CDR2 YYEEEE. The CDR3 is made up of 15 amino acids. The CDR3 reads CASSGTSGGADTQYF. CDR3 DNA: TGTGCCAGCAGCGGGACTAGCGGGGGCGCAGATACGCAGTATTTT.

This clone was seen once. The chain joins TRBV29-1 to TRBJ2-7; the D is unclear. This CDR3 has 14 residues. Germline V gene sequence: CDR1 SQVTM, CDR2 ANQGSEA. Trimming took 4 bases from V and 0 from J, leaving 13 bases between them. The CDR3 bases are TGCAGCGTTGTCGCCGGGCCATCCTCCTACGAGCAGTACTTC. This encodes CSVVAGPSSYEQYF.

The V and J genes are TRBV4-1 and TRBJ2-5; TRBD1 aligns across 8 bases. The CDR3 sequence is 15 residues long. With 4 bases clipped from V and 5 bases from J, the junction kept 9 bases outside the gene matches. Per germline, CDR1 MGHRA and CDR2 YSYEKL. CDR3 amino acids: CASSRAGGIKETQYF. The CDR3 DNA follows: TGCGCCAGCAGCCGGGCAGGGGGCATTAAGGAGACCCAGTACTTC.

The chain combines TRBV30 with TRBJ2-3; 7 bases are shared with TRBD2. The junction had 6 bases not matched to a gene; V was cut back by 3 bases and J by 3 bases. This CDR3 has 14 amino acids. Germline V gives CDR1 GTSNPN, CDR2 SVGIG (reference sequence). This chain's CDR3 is CAWRDQLATDTQYF. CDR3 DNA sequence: TGTGCCTGGAGGGACCAACTAGCGACAGATACGCAGTATTTT. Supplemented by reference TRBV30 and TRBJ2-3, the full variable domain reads SQTIHQWPATLVQPVGSPLSLECTVEGTSNPNLYWYRQAAGRGLQLLFYSVGIGQISSEVPQNLSASRPQDRQFILSSKKLLLSDSGFYLCAWRDQLATDTQYFGPGTRLTVL.

In DNA, the CDR3 is TGTGCCAGCTCACCCATCGGGAGTGGGAGCCAAGAGACCCAGTACTTC. Translating gives CASSPIGSGSQETQYF. This chain connects TRBV18 to TRBJ2-5, with a weak D call TRBD2 (6 bases). The CDR3 extends over 16 amino acids. CDR1 KGHSH and CDR2 LQKENI come from the germline V gene. V was trimmed by 3 bases and J by 1 base, leaving 15 bases between them. Together with reference TRBV18 and TRBJ2-5, the CDR3 gives the full variable domain: NAGVMQNPRHLVRRRGQEARLRCSPMKGHSHVYWYRQLPEEGLKFMVYLQKENIIDESGMPKERFSAEFPKEGPSILRIQQVVRGDSAAYFCASSPIGSGSQETQYFGPGTRLLVL.

The CDR3 reads CASSPGTGYEKLFF. The CDR3, as DNA: TGCGCCAGCAGCCCCGGGACAGGGTACGAAAAACTGTTTTTT. This sequence joins TRBV10-1 and TRBJ1-4, with 9 nucleotides matching TRBD1. Germline values: CDR1 WNHNN, CDR2 SYGVQD (reference sequence). The CDR3 is 14 amino acids. V was clipped by 6 bases and J by 8 bases; unmatched bases: 7.

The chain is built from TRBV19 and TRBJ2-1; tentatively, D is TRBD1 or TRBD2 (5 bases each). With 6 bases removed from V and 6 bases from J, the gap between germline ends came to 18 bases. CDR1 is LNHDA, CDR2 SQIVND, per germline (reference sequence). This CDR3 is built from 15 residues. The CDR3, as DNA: TGTGCCAGTAGCGCCCTAGAGAGGGGACGCAATGAGCAGTTCTTC. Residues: CASSALERGRNEQFF.

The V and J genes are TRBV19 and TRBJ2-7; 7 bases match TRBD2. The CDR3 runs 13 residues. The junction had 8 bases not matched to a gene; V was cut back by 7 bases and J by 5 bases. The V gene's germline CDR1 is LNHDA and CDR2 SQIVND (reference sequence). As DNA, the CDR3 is TGTGCCAGTAAAGTGGCGGGAGCCGACGAGCAGTACTTC. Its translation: CASKVAGADEQYF.

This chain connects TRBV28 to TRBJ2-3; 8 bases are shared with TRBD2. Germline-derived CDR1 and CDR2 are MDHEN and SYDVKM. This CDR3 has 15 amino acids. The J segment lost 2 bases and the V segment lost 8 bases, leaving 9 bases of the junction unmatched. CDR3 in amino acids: CASVGGGGHTDTQYF. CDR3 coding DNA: TGTGCCAGCGTGGGCGGCGGGGGGCACACAGATACGCAGTATTTT.

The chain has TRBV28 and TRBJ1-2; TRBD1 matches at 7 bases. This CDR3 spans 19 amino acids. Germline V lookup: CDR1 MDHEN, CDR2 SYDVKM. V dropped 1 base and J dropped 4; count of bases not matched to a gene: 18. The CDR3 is CASSLFIPRQGSVGYGYTF. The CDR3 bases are TGTGCCAGCAGTTTATTTATCCCCCGACAGGGCTCGGTGGGCTATGGCTACACCTTC.

CDR3 amino acids: CAISGGILGSSPLHF. CDR3 in DNA: TGTGCCATCAGTGGTGGGATTTTAGGTAGTTCACCCCTCCACTTT. The chain has TRBV10-3 and TRBJ1-6; D remains ambiguous. CDR1 and CDR2 (germline): ENHRY, SYGVKD. Trimming took off 4 bases at V and 9 bases at J, with 16 bases between the two ends. The CDR3 loop spans 15 amino acids.

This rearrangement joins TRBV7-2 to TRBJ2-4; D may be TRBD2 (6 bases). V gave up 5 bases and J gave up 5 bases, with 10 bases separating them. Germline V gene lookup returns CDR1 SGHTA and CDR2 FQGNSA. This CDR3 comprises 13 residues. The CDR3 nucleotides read TGTGCCAGCAGCCCCGGGACTCAAAACATTCAGTACTTC. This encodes CASSPGTQNIQYF.

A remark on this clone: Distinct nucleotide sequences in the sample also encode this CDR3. The CDR3 loop reads CASSYSGRGAYEQYF. In nucleotides, the CDR3 is TGTGCCAGCAGTTACTCGGGGCGGGGGGCCTACGAGCAGTACTTC. The V and J genes are TRBV6-5 and TRBJ2-7; 8 bases map to TRBD2. The CDR3 totals 15 residues. After removal of 0 bases from V and 2 bases from J, the junction contained 3 bases not matched to a gene. Germline CDR1 MNHEY, CDR2 SVGAGI.

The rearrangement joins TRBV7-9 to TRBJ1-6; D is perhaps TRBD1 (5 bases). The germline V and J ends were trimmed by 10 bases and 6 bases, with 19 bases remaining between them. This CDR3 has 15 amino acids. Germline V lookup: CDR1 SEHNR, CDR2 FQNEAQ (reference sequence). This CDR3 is CANAPLGAINSPLHF. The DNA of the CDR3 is TGTGCCAACGCCCCATTAGGGGCTATTAATTCACCCCTCCACTTT.

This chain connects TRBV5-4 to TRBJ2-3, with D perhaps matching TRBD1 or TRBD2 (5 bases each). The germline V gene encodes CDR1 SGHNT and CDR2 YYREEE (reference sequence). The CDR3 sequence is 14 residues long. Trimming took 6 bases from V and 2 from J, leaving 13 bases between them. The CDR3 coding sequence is TGTGCCAGCAAGATCGGGACGGTCACAGATACGCAGTATTTT. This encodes CASKIGTVTDTQYF. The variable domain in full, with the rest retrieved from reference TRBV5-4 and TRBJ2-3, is ETGVTQSPTHLIKTRGQQVTLRCSSQSGHNTVSWYQQALGQGPQFIFQYYREEENGRGNFPPRFSGLQFPNYSSELNVNALELDDSALYLCASKIGTVTDTQYFGPGTRLTVL.

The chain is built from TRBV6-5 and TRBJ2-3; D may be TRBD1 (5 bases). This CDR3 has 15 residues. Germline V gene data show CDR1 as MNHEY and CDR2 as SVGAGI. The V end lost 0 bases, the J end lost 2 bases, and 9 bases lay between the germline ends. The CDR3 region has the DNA TGTGCCAGCAGTTACTCTGGGGCCCTCACAGATACGCAGTATTTT. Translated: CASSYSGALTDTQYF.